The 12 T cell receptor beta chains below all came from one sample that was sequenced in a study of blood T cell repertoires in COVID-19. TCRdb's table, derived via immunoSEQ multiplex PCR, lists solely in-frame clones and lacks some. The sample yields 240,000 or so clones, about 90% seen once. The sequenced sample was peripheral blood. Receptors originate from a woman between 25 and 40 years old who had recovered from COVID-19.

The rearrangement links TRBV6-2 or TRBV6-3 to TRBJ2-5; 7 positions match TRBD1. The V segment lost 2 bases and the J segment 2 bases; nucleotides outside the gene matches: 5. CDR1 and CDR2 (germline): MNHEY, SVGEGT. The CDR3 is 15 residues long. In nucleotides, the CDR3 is TGTGCCAGCAGTTACCCAAGACAGGGACAAGAGACCCAGTACTTC. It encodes CASSYPRQGQETQYF.

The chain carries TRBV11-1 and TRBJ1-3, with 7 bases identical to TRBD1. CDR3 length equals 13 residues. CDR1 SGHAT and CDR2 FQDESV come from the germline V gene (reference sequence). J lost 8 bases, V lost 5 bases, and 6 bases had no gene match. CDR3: CASSQDRPDTIYF. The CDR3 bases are TGTGCCAGCAGCCAGGACAGGCCTGACACCATATATTTT.

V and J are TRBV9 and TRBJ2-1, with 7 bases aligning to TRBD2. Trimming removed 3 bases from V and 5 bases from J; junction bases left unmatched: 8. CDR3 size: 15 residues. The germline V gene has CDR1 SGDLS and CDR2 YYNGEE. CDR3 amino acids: CASSAGLDEDNEQFF. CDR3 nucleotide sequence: TGTGCCAGCAGCGCAGGACTAGACGAGGACAATGAGCAGTTCTTC. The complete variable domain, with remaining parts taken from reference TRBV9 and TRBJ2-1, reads DSGVTQTPKHLITATGQRVTLRCSPRSGDLSVYWYQQSLDQGLQFLIQYYNGEERAKGNILERFSAQQFPDLHSELNLSSLELGDSALYFCASSAGLDEDNEQFFGPGTRLTVL.

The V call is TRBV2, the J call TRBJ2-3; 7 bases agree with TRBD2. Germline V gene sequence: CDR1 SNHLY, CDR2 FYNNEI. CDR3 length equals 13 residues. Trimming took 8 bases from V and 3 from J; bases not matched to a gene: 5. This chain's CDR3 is CASVQLATDTQYF. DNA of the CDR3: TGTGCCAGCGTGCAACTAGCGACAGATACGCAGTATTTT.

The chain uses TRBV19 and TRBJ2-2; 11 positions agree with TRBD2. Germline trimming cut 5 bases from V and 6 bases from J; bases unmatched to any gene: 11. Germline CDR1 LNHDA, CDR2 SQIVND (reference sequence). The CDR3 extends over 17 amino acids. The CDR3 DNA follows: TGTGCCAGTAGTCAAGGTCTAGCGGGGGGTACAGCCGGGGAGCTGTTTTTT. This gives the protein CASSQGLAGGTAGELFF.

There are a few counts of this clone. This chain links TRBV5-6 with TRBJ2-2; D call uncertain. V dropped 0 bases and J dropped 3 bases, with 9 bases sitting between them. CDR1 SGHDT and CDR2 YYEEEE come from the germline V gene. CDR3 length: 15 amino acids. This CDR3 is CASSLGGLDTGELFF. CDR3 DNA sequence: TGTGCCAGCAGCTTGGGAGGTCTGGACACCGGGGAGCTGTTTTTT.

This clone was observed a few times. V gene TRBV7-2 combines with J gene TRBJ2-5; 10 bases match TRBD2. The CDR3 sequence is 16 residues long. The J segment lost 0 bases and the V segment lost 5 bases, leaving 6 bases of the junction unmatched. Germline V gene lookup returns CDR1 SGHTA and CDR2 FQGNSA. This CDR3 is CASSRQAGGYQETQYF. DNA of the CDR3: TGTGCCAGCAGCCGGCAAGCGGGGGGGTACCAAGAGACCCAGTACTTC.

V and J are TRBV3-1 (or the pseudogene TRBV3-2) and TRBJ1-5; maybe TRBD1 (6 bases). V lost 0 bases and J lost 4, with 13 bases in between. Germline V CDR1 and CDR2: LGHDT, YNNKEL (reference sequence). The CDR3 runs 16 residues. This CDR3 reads CASSQDVPGQNQPQHF. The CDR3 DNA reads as TGTGCCAGCAGCCAAGACGTCCCTGGACAGAATCAGCCCCAGCATTTT.

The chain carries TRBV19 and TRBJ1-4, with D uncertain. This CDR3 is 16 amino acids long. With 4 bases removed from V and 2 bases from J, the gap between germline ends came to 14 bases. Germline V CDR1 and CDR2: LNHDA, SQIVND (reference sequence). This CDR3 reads CASSREQPGTNEKLFF. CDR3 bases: TGTGCCAGTAGTAGGGAACAGCCGGGGACTAATGAAAAACTGTTTTTT.

CDR3 residues: CATSRAGTGVYEQYF. Written as DNA, the CDR3 is TGTGCCACCAGCAGGGCCGGGACAGGGGTCTACGAGCAGTACTTC. This sequence joins TRBV15 and TRBJ2-7, with 10 bases fitting TRBD1. The trim removed 3 bases at V and 3 bases at J, leaving 5 bases unmatched. The CDR3 runs 15 residues. Germline CDR1 is LNHNV and CDR2 is YYDKDF (reference sequence).

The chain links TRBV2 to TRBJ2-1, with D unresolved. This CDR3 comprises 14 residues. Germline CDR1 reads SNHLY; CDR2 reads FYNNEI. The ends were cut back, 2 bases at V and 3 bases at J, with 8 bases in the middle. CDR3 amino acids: CASSERGLYNEQFF. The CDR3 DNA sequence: TGTGCCAGCAGTGAACGAGGTCTCTACAATGAGCAGTTCTTC.

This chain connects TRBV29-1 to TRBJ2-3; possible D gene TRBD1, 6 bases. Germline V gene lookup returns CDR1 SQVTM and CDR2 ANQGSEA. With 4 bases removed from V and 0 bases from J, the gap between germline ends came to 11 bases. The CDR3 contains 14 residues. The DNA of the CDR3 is TGCAGCGTTGTAGTGGGGGCTAGCACAGATACGCAGTATTTT. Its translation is CSVVVGASTDTQYF.